The TCR beta chain under discussion was sequenced for a study of vaccination effects on CD4 cells after COVID-19. Study-wide background: Two recovered convalescent patients were sampled 16 days and one week pre-vaccination. Overall study findings and caveats: No early post-infection timepoints were available in the study, which also included few convalescent patients. Newly vaccine-induced clones made up most of the convalescents' post-vaccine spike-reactive clones.

ViraFEST used viral peptide pools to expand antigen-specific CD4+ T cells before sequencing. Investigators separated out CD4+ T cells once approximately 10 days of culture had passed. This person's SARS-CoV-2 infection, confirmed by PCR, occurred between March and December 2020. Each well held about 2 million PBMC cultured with around 10 ug/ml peptides and 7.5 to 10 IU/ml IL-2. The CDR3 has 16 residues. Unmatched junction bases numbered 5, after V lost 0 bases and J lost 4 bases. Per the germline V gene, CDR1 is MRHNA and CDR2 is SNTAGT. Concerning this clone: Its antigen is currently unknown.

Profiling relied on immunoSEQ multiplex PCR, and the TCRdb table lists in-frame clones only, not all of them. This sample has more than 20,000 clones, with more than 70% found just once. This receptor was identified in a human donor who had a prior SARS-CoV-2 infection. The material sequenced was CD4+ T cells from PBMCs cultured with a peptide pool, taken before COVID-19 vaccination. The V call is TRBV6-4, the J call TRBJ1-4; 7 bases line up with TRBD1. CDR3 nucleotides: TGTGCCAGCAGTGACTCGACAGGGCGGAGTAATGAAAAACTGTTTTTT. Translation: CASSDSTGRSNEKLFF.